These 16 T cell receptor beta chains originate from one sample sequenced in a study of blood T cell repertoires in COVID-19. This table comes from immunoSEQ multiplex PCR, and its TCRdb copy is limited to in-frame clones, with some not included. Of a few hundred thousand clones in the sample, roughly nine tenths are singletons; the top ten hold around 3%. Sequencing was performed on PBMCs or T cells enriched from blood (not recorded which). The origin of the receptors is a woman in her twenties or thirties who had recovered from COVID-19.

The rearrangement uses TRBV19 and TRBJ2-7, with TRBD1 matching 9 bases. Germline V gives CDR1 LNHDA, CDR2 SQIVND (reference sequence). The J segment lost 0 bases and the V segment lost 4 bases, leaving 13 bases of the junction unmatched. There are 18 residues in the CDR3. In DNA form, the CDR3 reads TGTGCCAGTAGTAGGACCCGCCCCGGGACAGGGAGCTCCTACGAGCAGTACTTC. Protein product: CASSRTRPGTGSSYEQYF.

For this clone: Other DNA sequences in this specimen translate into the identical CDR3. The V and J genes are TRBV28 and TRBJ1-5, with 10 nucleotides matching TRBD1. With 5 bases clipped from V and 4 bases from J, the junction kept 2 bases outside the gene matches. This CDR3 is built from 14 residues. Germline lookup yields CDR1 MDHEN and CDR2 SYDVKM. The CDR3 DNA sequence: TGTGCCAGCAGTCGGACAGGGGGGAATCAGCCCCAGCATTTT. It specifies CASSRTGGNQPQHF.

This clone was picked up one time. The chain recombines TRBV6-5 with TRBJ2-3; 10 bases map to TRBD2. The CDR3 covers 15 residues. The V gene end was trimmed by 6 bases and the J gene end by 4 bases; junction bases not matched to a gene: 7. Germline loops: CDR1 MNHEY, CDR2 SVGAGI. CDR3: CASSSLAGDADTQYF. The DNA for the CDR3 is TGTGCCAGCAGCTCGCTAGCGGGAGACGCAGATACGCAGTATTTT.

V usage is TRBV7-8 and J usage is TRBJ1-1; 7 nucleotides agree with TRBD1. V was clipped by 1 base and J by 6 bases; unmatched bases: 5. This CDR3 has 14 residues. The V gene's germline CDR1 is SGHVS and CDR2 FQNEAQ. The CDR3: CASSLVGGGSEAFF. DNA of the CDR3: TGTGCCAGCAGCTTAGTAGGGGGCGGGTCTGAAGCTTTCTTT.

The gene calls are TRBV7-3 and TRBJ2-3, with D maybe TRBD2 (6 bases). Germline loops: CDR1 SGHTA, CDR2 FQGTGA. The CDR3 runs 16 residues. Trimming took 5 bases from V and 1 from J, leaving 16 bases between them. In nucleotides, the CDR3 is TGTGCCAGCAGCCCAACGGGCTCGGGGGGCACAGATACGCAGTATTTT. Translation: CASSPTGSGGTDTQYF.

The V call is TRBV5-8, the J call TRBJ1-3, with 8 bases that match TRBD1. After removal of 0 bases from V and 3 bases from J, the junction contained 5 bases not matched to a gene. The CDR3 covers 16 residues. Looked up from germline, CDR1 is SGHTS and CDR2 is YDEGEE. The CDR3 bases are TGTGCCAGCAGCTTGGAGTGGACAGGGCTTGGAAACACCATATATTTT. This gives the protein CASSLEWTGLGNTIYF.

The chain has TRBV24-1 and TRBJ1-5, with unresolved D. This CDR3 has 14 residues. V lost 11 bases and J 2 bases, leaving 15 bases between the germline ends. Germline assignment: CDR1 KGHDR and CDR2 SFDVKD. As DNA, the CDR3 is TGTGCCAGGGAAGAGCTAGCTCGCAATCAGCCCCAGCATTTT. It yields the protein CAREELARNQPQHF.

V gene TRBV6-5 combines with J gene TRBJ1-1, with D possibly matching TRBD1 (5 bases). Germline V gene lookup returns CDR1 MNHEY and CDR2 SVGAGI. The CDR3 covers 15 residues. Trimming took 6 bases from V and 2 from J, leaving 16 bases between them. The CDR3 DNA follows: TGTGCCAGCAGACTCTACGGGGGAGGTAACACTGAAGCTTTCTTT. Translation gives CASRLYGGGNTEAFF.

The chain is built from TRBV6-5 and TRBJ1-1; no clear D gene. The germline V and J ends were trimmed by 3 bases and 7 bases, with 12 bases remaining between them. The CDR3 spans 13 residues. Germline CDR1 and CDR2: MNHEY and SVGAGI. The chain's CDR3 is CASSYGSIREAFF. CDR3 nucleotides: TGTGCCAGCAGTTATGGCTCCATTCGTGAAGCTTTCTTT.

J is TRBJ2-7 and V is TRBV4-1, with 10 nucleotides matching TRBD2. V shed 1 base and J 6 bases; nucleotides not matched to a gene: 6. The CDR3 extends over 15 amino acids. The V gene's germline CDR1 is MGHRA and CDR2 YSYEKL. The CDR3 DNA sequence: TGCGCCAGCAGCCAAGGCCTAGCGGGAGCTAGCGAGCAGTACTTC. Amino acid sequence: CASSQGLAGASEQYF.

J is TRBJ2-3 and V is TRBV5-6; D might be TRBD1 (6 bases). Trimming cost V 4 bases and J 2 bases, with 14 bases left between them. CDR3 length: 15 residues. Germline V CDR1 and CDR2: SGHDT, YYEEEE. In DNA, the CDR3 is TGTGCCAGCAGCGGATGGACAGTTACCACAGATACGCAGTATTTT. It encodes CASSGWTVTTDTQYF.

J is TRBJ2-1 and V is TRBV29-1; tentatively, D is TRBD2 (5 bases). The CDR3 loop spans 14 amino acids. V lost 3 bases, J lost 2 bases, and 11 bases lay in between. Germline V gene sequence: CDR1 SQVTM, CDR2 ANQGSEA. CDR3 DNA: TGCAGCGTTGATGGTATCGGGACCTACAATGAGCAGTTCTTC. This codes for CSVDGIGTYNEQFF.

This chain links TRBV5-7 with TRBJ2-4; no definite D call. TRBV5-7 falls under the ORF class, with uncertain function. V was clipped by 1 base and J by 5 bases, with 10 bases between them. CDR3 length: 14 amino acids. CDR3 protein: CASSLYRVENIQYF. The CDR3 DNA is TGTGCCAGCAGCTTGTATCGGGTCGAAAACATTCAGTACTTC.

V gene TRBV13 combines with J gene TRBJ1-2; 8 bases agree with TRBD1. Germline V gives CDR1 PRHDT, CDR2 FYEKMQ (reference sequence). This CDR3 contains 15 residues. V shed 5 bases, J shed 1 base, and the junction held 6 bases outside the gene matches. The DNA for the CDR3 is TGTGCCAGCAGCCCCCGACAGGGGCATAACTATGGCTACACCTTC. Its translation is CASSPRQGHNYGYTF. Drawing the rest from reference TRBV13 and TRBJ1-2, the complete variable domain is AAGVIQSPRHLIKEKRETATLKCYPIPRHDTVYWYQQGPGQDPQFLISFYEKMQSDKGSIPDRFSAQQFSDYHSELNMSSLELGDSALYFCASSPRQGHNYGYTFGSGTRLTVV.

The CDR3: CASSLSGAYSNQPQHF. As DNA, the CDR3 is TGTGCCAGCAGTTTATCGGGAGCCTATAGCAATCAGCCCCAGCATTTT. V and J are TRBV28 and TRBJ1-5; D is unclear. The CDR3 covers 16 residues. The germline gives CDR1 MDHEN, CDR2 SYDVKM. V was pared by 1 base and J by 0 bases, with 10 bases between.

The chain is built from TRBV6-5 and TRBJ2-5; weak D call: TRBD2 (6 bases). Between the trimmed V and J ends, which lost 6 bases and 0 bases, there was a span of 14 bases. Per germline, CDR1 MNHEY and CDR2 SVGAGI. This CDR3 has 15 residues. CDR3 DNA: TGTGCCAGCAGCAGTGACTTAGCGGACCAAGAGACCCAGTACTTC. Translating it yields CASSSDLADQETQYF.